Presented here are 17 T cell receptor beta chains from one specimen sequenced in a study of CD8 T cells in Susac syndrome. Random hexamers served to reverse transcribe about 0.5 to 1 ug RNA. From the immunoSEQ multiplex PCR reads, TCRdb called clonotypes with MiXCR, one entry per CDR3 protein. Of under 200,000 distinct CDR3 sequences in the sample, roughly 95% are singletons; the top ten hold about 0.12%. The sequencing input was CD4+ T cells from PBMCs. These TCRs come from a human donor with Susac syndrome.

The CDR3 sequence is CSAPVRGRNVNEQFF. CDR3 sequence (DNA): TGCAGTGCCCCGGTAAGGGGGAGAAATGTCAATGAGCAGTTCTTC. The chain uses TRBV20-1 and TRBJ2-1, with D possibly matching TRBD1 (6 bases). CDR3 length: 15 residues. V lost 6 bases to trimming and J lost 6 bases, with 21 bases between them. Germline V lookup: CDR1 DFQATT, CDR2 SNEGSKA (reference sequence).

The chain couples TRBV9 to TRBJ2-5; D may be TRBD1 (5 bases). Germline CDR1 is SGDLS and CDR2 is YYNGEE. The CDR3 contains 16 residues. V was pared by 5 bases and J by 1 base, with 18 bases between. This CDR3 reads CASSPYPTGVQETQYF. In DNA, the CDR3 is TGTGCCAGCAGTCCTTACCCAACAGGAGTCCAAGAGACCCAGTACTTC.

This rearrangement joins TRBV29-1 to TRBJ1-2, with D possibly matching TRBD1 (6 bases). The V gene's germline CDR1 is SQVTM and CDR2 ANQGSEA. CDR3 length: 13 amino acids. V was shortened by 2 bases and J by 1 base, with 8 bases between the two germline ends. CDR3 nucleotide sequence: TGCAGCGTTGAAACAGGGAATAACTATGGCTACACCTTC. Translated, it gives CSVETGNNYGYTF. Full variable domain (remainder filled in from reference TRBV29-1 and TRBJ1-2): SAVISQKPSRDICQRGTSLTIQCQVDSQVTMMFWYRQQPGQSLTLIATANQGSEATYESGFVIDKFPISRPNLTFSTLTVSNMSPEDSSIYLCSVETGNNYGYTFGSGTRLTVV.

The DNA for the CDR3 is TGTGCCAGCAGGCCACAGGGTTCCTACGAGCAGTACTTC. This sequence encodes CASRPQGSYEQYF. This sequence joins TRBV2 and TRBJ2-7, with D perhaps matching TRBD1 (6 bases). The V gene lost 6 bases and the J gene lost 1 base, with 10 bases spanning the gap. CDR1 is SNHLY and CDR2 is FYNNEI in the germline V gene. The CDR3 runs to 13 residues.

The CDR3 is CASAGSNQPQHF. The DNA for the CDR3 is TGTGCCAGCGCAGGGAGCAATCAGCCCCAGCATTTT. The V gene is TRBV12-3 or TRBV12-4, the J gene TRBJ1-5; D is perhaps TRBD1 (5 bases). The CDR3 runs to 12 residues. V lost 8 bases to trimming and J lost 1 base, with 6 bases between them.

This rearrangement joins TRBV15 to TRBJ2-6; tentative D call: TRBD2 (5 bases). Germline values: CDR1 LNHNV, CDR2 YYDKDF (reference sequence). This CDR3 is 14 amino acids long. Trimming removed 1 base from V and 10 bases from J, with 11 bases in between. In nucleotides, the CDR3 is TGTGCCACCAGCAGAGTTACCGGGGTTAACGTCCTGACTTTC. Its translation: CATSRVTGVNVLTF.

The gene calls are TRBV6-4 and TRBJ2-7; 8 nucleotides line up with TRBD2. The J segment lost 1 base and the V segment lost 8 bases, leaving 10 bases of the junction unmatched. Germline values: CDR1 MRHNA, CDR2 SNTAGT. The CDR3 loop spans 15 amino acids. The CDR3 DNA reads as TGTGCCAGCTGGGTGGCCGGGGGGGATTCCTACGAGCAGTACGTC. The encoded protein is CASWVAGGDSYEQYV.

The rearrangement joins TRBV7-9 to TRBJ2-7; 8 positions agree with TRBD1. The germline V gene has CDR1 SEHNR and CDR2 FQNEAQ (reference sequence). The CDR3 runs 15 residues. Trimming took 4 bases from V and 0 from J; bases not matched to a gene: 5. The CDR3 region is CASSSDRVGSYEQYF. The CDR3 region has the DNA TGTGCCAGCAGCTCGGACAGGGTGGGCTCCTACGAGCAGTACTTC.

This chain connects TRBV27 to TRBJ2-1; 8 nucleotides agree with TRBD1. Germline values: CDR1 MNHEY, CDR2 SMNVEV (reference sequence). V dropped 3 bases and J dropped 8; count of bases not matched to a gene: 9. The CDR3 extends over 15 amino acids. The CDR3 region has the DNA TGTGCCAGCAGTTTCCCCACAGGGGGTAAGGATGAGCAGTTCTTC. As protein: CASSFPTGGKDEQFF.

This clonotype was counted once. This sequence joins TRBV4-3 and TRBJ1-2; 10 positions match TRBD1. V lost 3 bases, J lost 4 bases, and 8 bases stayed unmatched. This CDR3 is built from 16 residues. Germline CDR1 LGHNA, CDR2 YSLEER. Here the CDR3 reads CASSQTGTGVLYGYTF. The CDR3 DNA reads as TGCGCCAGCAGCCAGACCGGGACAGGGGTCCTCTATGGCTACACCTTC.

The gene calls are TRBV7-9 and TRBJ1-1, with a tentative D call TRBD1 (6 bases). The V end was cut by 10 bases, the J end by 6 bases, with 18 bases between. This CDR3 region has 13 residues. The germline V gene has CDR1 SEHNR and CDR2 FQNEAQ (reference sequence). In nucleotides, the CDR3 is TGTGCCATCGGAATGGTACAGGGCGCTGAAGCTTTCTTT. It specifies CAIGMVQGAEAFF.

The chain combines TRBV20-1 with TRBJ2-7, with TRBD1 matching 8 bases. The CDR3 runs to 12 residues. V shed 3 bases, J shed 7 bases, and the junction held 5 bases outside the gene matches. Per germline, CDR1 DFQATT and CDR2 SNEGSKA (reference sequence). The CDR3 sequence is CSARQGATEQYF. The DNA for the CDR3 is TGCAGTGCTAGGCAGGGGGCTACGGAGCAGTACTTC.

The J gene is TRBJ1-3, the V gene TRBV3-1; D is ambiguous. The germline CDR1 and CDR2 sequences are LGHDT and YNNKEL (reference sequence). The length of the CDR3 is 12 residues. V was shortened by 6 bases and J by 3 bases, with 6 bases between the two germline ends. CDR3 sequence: CASRGGGNTIYF. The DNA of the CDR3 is TGTGCCAGCAGGGGAGGTGGAAACACCATATATTTT.

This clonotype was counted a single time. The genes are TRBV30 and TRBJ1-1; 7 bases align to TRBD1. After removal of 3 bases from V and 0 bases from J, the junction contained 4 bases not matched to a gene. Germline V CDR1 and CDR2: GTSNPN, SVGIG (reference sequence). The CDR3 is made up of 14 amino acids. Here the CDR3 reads CAWRATGMNTEAFF. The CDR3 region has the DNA TGTGCCTGGAGGGCGACAGGGATGAACACTGAAGCTTTCTTT.

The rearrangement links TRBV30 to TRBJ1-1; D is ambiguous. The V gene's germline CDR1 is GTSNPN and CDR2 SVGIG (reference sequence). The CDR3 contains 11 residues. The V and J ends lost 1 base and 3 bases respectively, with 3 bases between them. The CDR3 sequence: CAWSADTEAFF. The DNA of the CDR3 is TGTGCCTGGAGTGCGGACACTGAAGCTTTCTTT.

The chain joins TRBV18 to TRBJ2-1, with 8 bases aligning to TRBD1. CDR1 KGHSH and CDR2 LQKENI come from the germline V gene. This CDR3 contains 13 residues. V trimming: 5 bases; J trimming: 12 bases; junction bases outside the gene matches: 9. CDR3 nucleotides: TGTGCCAGCTCAGAGGGACAGGCACATGGGCAGTTCTTC. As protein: CASSEGQAHGQFF.

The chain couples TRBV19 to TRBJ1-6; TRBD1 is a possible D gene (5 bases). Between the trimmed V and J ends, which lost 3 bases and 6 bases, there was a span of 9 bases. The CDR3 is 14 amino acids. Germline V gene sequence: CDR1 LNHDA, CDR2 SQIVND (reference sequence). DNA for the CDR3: TGTGCCAGTAGTATTGGGCAGGGTAATTCACCCCTCCACTTT. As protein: CASSIGQGNSPLHF.